The entry below describes one T cell receptor (beta chain). This sample was taken from a study of shared clonotypes between healthy human individuals. Sequencing was performed with immunoSEQ multiplex PCR; in TCRdb, only in-frame clones are kept and a portion is missing. The repertoire holds fewer than 2.5 million clones, with over 85% as singletons. V shed 2 bases and J shed 4 bases, with 11 bases lying between them. The CDR3 runs to 14 residues. Germline-derived CDR1 and CDR2 are SGHTA and FQGTGA. The sample taken for sequencing was naive CD4+ T cells from PBMCs. Subset given: CD45RA+ positively selected. The chain links TRBV7-3 to TRBJ1-2; D is undetermined. This receptor was obtained from a man aged 18 to 35 in good health. Some clones in this sample may be carry-over from other donors' samples. Written as DNA, the CDR3 is TGTGCCAGCAGCTTAGGAGCGGCTACCTATGGCTACACCTTC. This gives the protein CASSLGAATYGYTF.